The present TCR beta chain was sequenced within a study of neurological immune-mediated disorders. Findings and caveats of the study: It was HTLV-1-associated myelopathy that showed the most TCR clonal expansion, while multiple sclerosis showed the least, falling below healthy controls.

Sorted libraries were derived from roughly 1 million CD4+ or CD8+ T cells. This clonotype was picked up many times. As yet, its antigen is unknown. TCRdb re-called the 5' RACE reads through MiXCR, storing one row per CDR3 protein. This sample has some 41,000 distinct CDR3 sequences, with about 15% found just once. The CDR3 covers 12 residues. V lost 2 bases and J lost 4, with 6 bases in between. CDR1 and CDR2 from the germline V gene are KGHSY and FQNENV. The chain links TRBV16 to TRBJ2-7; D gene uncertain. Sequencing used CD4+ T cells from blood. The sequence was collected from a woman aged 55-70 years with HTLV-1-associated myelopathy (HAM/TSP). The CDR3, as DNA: TGTGCCAGCAGCCAAAATTTATACGAGCAGTACTTC. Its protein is CASSQNLYEQYF.